The 11 T cell receptor beta chains below were found in one sample sequenced in a study of T cells after yellow fever vaccination. From the 5' RACE reads, TCRdb called clonotypes with MiXCR, one entry per CDR3 protein. The top ten clones hold over 12% of a sample with just under 600,000 distinct CDR3 sequences, approximately 12% of them seen once. Specimen: PBMCs, collected on the day of the yellow fever booster vaccination. These receptor sequences come from a man in his thirties or forties who received the YFV17D yellow fever vaccine.

This clonotype was seen a few times. The chain employs TRBV29-1 and TRBJ2-3; D call uncertain. There are 13 residues in the CDR3. The V and J ends lost 6 bases and 0 bases respectively, with 10 bases between them. Germline-derived CDR1 and CDR2 are SQVTM and ANQGSEA. The CDR3 DNA reads TGCAGCGTCGCAACTATAAGCACAGATACGCAGTATTTT. Amino acid sequence: CSVATISTDTQYF.

This clonotype has a handful of counts. This chain joins TRBV20-1 and TRBJ2-3, with 8 bases aligning to TRBD2. This CDR3 comprises 11 residues. Trimming removed 5 bases from V and 10 bases from J; junction bases left unmatched: 5. Germline lookup yields CDR1 DFQATT and CDR2 SNEGSKA (reference sequence). The CDR3 is CSAPGRGPQYF. DNA for the CDR3: TGCAGTGCTCCCGGGAGGGGCCCGCAGTATTTT.

This clonotype occurred a few times. This chain uses TRBV4-3 with TRBJ2-2; possible D gene TRBD1, 6 bases. From germline, CDR1 is LGHNA and CDR2 YSLEER. Trimming removed 5 bases at V and 3 bases at J, with 13 bases between. CDR3 length equals 15 residues. CDR3 protein: CASSGATGYTGELFF. The DNA for the CDR3 is TGCGCCAGCAGCGGCGCGACAGGTTACACCGGGGAGCTGTTTTTT.

This clonotype appeared many times. This rearrangement joins TRBV6-5 to TRBJ2-7, with 7 bases matching TRBD2. V was clipped by 0 bases and J by 9 bases; unmatched bases: 14. Germline CDR1 is MNHEY and CDR2 is SVGAGI. The CDR3 contains 16 residues. The CDR3 protein is CASSYSVREQQVGQYF. Here the CDR3 DNA reads TGTGCCAGCAGTTACTCGGTGCGGGAGCAGCAGGTCGGGCAGTACTTC.

The chain combines TRBV6-5 with TRBJ2-1, with 8 bases aligning to TRBD2. Germline CDR1 MNHEY, CDR2 SVGAGI. The length of the CDR3 is 12 residues. V dropped 6 bases and J dropped 11; count of bases not matched to a gene: 6. The CDR3 DNA is TGTGCCAGCAGGGAGACTAGCGCCAAGCAGTTCTTC. As protein: CASRETSAKQFF.

The chain combines TRBV7-2 with TRBJ2-4, with D possibly being TRBD1 (5 bases). Germline V gene lookup returns CDR1 SGHTA and CDR2 FQGNSA. The CDR3 is 12 residues long. V was shortened by 5 bases and J by 11 bases, with 13 bases between the two germline ends. CDR3 nucleotide sequence: TGTGCCAGCAGCCAGGACAACCCCGTTCAGTACTTC. Translated, it gives CASSQDNPVQYF.

This clonotype was counted a few times. V usage is TRBV5-1 and J usage is TRBJ2-5; 9 nucleotides line up with TRBD1. The V and J ends lost 0 bases and 5 bases, in that order; junction bases with no gene match: 17. The CDR3 is made up of 19 amino acids. Per the germline V gene, CDR1 is SGHRS and CDR2 is YFSETQ. The CDR3 here is CASSLAVRQWTGVYETQYF. The CDR3 DNA sequence: TGCGCCAGCAGCTTGGCCGTGAGACAGTGGACAGGGGTCTATGAGACCCAGTACTTC.

V usage is TRBV5-1 and J usage is TRBJ2-1; TRBD2 matches at 7 bases. The J segment lost 10 bases and the V segment lost 4 bases, leaving 11 bases of the junction unmatched. This CDR3 is built from 14 residues. Germline CDR1 and CDR2: SGHRS and YFSETQ. As DNA, the CDR3 is TGCGCCAGCAGCGGAACGGGAGGATCAGGGGAGCAGTTCTTC. Its translation: CASSGTGGSGEQFF.

There are a few counts of this clonotype. V is TRBV20-1 and J is TRBJ1-1; D may be TRBD1 (5 bases). This CDR3 is 13 amino acids long. Between the trimmed V and J ends, which lost 5 bases and 1 base, there was a span of 11 bases. CDR1 and CDR2 (germline): DFQATT, SNEGSKA (reference sequence). CDR3 coding DNA: TGCAGTGCTCGACAGTACTCGAACACTGAAGCTTTCTTT. Translation: CSARQYSNTEAFF.

In its sample, this clonotype was seen many times. The V call is TRBV11-2, the J call TRBJ2-1, with D unclear. Trimming pared 3 bases from V and 9 bases from J, leaving 6 bases between. This CDR3 has 11 residues. Germline V gene data show CDR1 as SGHAT and CDR2 as FQNNGV. The CDR3: CASSFSTEQFF. The CDR3 DNA reads TGTGCCAGCAGCTTCTCTACTGAGCAGTTCTTC.

The chain is built from TRBV20-1 and TRBJ1-2; possible D gene TRBD1, 6 bases. Per germline, CDR1 DFQATT and CDR2 SNEGSKA (reference sequence). The V end was cut by 3 bases, the J end by 5 bases, with 10 bases between. The CDR3 spans 12 residues. The DNA of the CDR3 is TGCAGTGCTAGTCACAGGGTTTATGGCTACACCTTC. Translation gives CSASHRVYGYTF.